The T cell receptor beta chain under discussion was sequenced for a study of T cells in Graves' hyperthyroidism and ophthalmopathy. J lost 7 bases, V lost 1 base, and 14 bases had no gene match. Germline lookup yields CDR1 KGHDR and CDR2 SFDVKD. The CDR3 contains 18 residues. What was amplified from RNA transcripts were TCR beta CDR3 regions. The TCR CDR3 first-round RT-PCR relied on the HTBI primer set. TCRdb ran MiXCR on the multiplex PCR reads and lists one entry per CDR3 protein. The table records fewer than 500,000 distinct CDR3 sequences, roughly 15% of them present only once. This clonotype is a singleton in its sample.

The sample consisted of blood. This rearrangement joins TRBV24-1 to TRBJ2-7; 11 positions match TRBD1. This receptor was identified in a man between 18 and 29 years old with Graves' ophthalmopathy. The CDR3, as DNA: TGTGCCACCAGTGATTTCTCAGGACAGGGGGCGTCGACTAGGGAGCAGTACTTC. The encoded protein is CATSDFSGQGASTREQYF.